What follows are 11 T cell receptor beta chains derived from one specimen sequenced in a study of T cell responses to AZD1222 COVID-19 vaccine. Profiling relied on immunoSEQ multiplex PCR, and the TCRdb table lists in-frame clones only, not all of them. The sample has more than 150,000 clones, more than 80% seen once. Sequences were derived from peripheral blood, sampled on day 0 of AZD1222 vaccination. The receptor source for this set is an adult in good health.

The rearrangement joins TRBV9 to TRBJ2-5, with a tentative D call TRBD2 (6 bases). V lost 4 bases and J lost 0, with 16 bases in between. This CDR3 has 16 amino acids. Germline V CDR1 and CDR2: SGDLS, YYNGEE. The CDR3 loop reads CASSLSTSGYQETQYF. Written as DNA, the CDR3 is TGTGCCAGCAGCTTAAGTACAAGCGGGTACCAAGAGACCCAGTACTTC.

The chain couples TRBV24-1 to TRBJ2-2; TRBD1 is a possible D gene (5 bases). The CDR3 covers 15 residues. The germline V and J ends were trimmed by 8 bases and 1 base, with 13 bases remaining between them. The germline V gene encodes CDR1 KGHDR and CDR2 SFDVKD. The CDR3 loop reads CATIYQTGNTGELFF. CDR3 in DNA: TGTGCCACCATATATCAAACAGGGAACACCGGGGAGCTGTTTTTT.

This chain connects TRBV18 to TRBJ2-2, with a tentative D call TRBD1 (6 bases). The CDR3 is 16 residues long. Germline assignment: CDR1 KGHSH and CDR2 LQKENI. The V end lost 3 bases, the J end lost 0 bases, and 11 bases lay between the germline ends. The CDR3 DNA follows: TGTGCCAGCTCACCGGCAGGGGCCGCGAACACCGGGGAGCTGTTTTTT. Translation gives CASSPAGAANTGELFF. The whole variable domain, remainder taken from reference TRBV18 and TRBJ2-2, is NAGVMQNPRHLVRRRGQEARLRCSPMKGHSHVYWYRQLPEEGLKFMVYLQKENIIDESGMPKERFSAEFPKEGPSILRIQQVVRGDSAAYFCASSPAGAANTGELFFGEGSRLTVL.

This clone was seen only once. One end of the junction does not line up with germline, which may come from a read error. This rearrangement joins TRBV7-2 to TRBJ2-1; 11 positions match TRBD2. The CDR3 covers 16 residues. From germline, CDR1 is SGHTA and CDR2 FQGNSA. The CDR3 loop reads CASGFVGLAENNEQFF. The CDR3 region has the DNA TGTGCCAGCGGCTTCGTGGGACTAGCGGAGAACAATGAGCAGTTCTTC.

V gene TRBV28 combines with J gene TRBJ2-7, with D possibly matching TRBD2 (6 bases). This CDR3 region has 14 residues. CDR1 is MDHEN and CDR2 is SYDVKM in the germline V gene. V shed 6 bases and J shed 0 bases, with 12 bases lying between them. The CDR3 DNA reads TGTGCCAGCAGAAACGGGGGTAACTCCTACGAGCAGTACTTC. Translation: CASRNGGNSYEQYF.

The V and J genes are TRBV12-3 or TRBV12-4 and TRBJ1-2, with D maybe TRBD1 (5 bases). Trimming took 8 bases from V and 4 from J, leaving 14 bases between them. The CDR3 contains 13 residues. CDR3 bases: TGTGCCAGCGGCCAGGCGGGGGGCTATGGCTACACCTTC. Translation gives CASGQAGGYGYTF.

V gene TRBV7-3 combines with J gene TRBJ2-1; maybe TRBD1 (5 bases). CDR3 length: 13 residues. Germline V CDR1 and CDR2: SGHTA, FQGTGA. Trimming left V 4 bases short and J 8 bases short, with 12 bases between. CDR3 in DNA: TGTGCCAGCAGCTCCCAGATGACAGATGAGCAGTTCTTC. Amino acids: CASSSQMTDEQFF.

The table lists this clone with a few counts. V is TRBV7-9 and J is TRBJ1-3; D is ambiguous. Looked up from germline, CDR1 is SEHNR and CDR2 is FQNEAQ (reference sequence). Trimming took off 1 base at V and 0 bases at J, with 10 bases between the two ends. This CDR3 is built from 16 residues. CDR3 sequence: CASSLVPVSSGNTIYF. The CDR3 coding sequence is TGTGCCAGCAGCTTAGTGCCGGTCAGCTCTGGAAACACCATATATTTT.

The chain links TRBV5-4 to TRBJ1-2; maybe TRBD1 (6 bases). Trimming shortened V by 2 bases and J by 4 bases, and 12 bases separated the two germline ends. The CDR3 is 14 residues long. CDR1 is SGHNT and CDR2 is YYREEE in the germline V gene (reference sequence). The CDR3 bases are TGTGCCAGCAGCTTAGACAGGACCTCCTATGGCTACACCTTC. Protein sequence: CASSLDRTSYGYTF.

The chain joins TRBV5-4 to TRBJ1-4, with D possibly TRBD1 on 5 matching bases. This CDR3 has 12 residues. From germline, CDR1 is SGHNT and CDR2 YYREEE (reference sequence). Trimming took off 4 bases at V and 11 bases at J, with 12 bases between the two ends. The CDR3 region is CASSSDSVKLFF. The CDR3 DNA follows: TGTGCCAGCAGCAGTGACAGCGTTAAACTGTTTTTT.

The genes are TRBV14 and TRBJ1-1; D is unclear. V was clipped by 8 bases and J by 0 bases, with 10 bases between them. Per germline, CDR1 SGHDN and CDR2 FVKESK. The CDR3 has 13 residues. The CDR3 sequence: CASAVLMNTEAFF. The CDR3 bases are TGTGCCAGCGCGGTACTGATGAACACTGAAGCTTTCTTT.